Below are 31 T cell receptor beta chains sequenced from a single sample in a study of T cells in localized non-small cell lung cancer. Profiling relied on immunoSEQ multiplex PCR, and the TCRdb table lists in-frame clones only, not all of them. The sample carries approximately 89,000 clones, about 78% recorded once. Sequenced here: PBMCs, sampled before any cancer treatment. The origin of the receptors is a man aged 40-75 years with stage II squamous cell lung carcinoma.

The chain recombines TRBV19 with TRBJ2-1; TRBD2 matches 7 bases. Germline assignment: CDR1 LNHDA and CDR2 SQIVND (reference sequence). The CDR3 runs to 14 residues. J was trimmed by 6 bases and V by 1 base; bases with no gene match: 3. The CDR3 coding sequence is TGTGCCAGTAGTATAGGGGAGGGCTTCAATGAGCAGTTCTTC. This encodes CASSIGEGFNEQFF.

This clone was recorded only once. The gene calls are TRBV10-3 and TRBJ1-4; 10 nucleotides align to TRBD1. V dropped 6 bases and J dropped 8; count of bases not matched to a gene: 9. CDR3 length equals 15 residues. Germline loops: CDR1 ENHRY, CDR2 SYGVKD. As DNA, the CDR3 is TGTGCCATCAGAGATCCGGGACAGGGGAAGGAAAAACTGTTTTTT. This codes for CAIRDPGQGKEKLFF.

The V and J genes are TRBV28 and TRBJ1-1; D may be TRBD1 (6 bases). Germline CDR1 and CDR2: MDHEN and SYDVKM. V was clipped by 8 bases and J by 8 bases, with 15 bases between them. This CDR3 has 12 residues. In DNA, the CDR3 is TGTGCCAGCCACAAGCCGGGACAAGAAGCTTTCTTT. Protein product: CASHKPGQEAFF. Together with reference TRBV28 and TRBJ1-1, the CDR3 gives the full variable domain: DVKVTQSSRYLVKRTGEKVFLECVQDMDHENMFWYRQDPGLGLRLIYFSYDVKMKEKGDIPEGYSVSREKKERFSLILESASTNQTSMYLCASHKPGQEAFFGQGTRLTVV.

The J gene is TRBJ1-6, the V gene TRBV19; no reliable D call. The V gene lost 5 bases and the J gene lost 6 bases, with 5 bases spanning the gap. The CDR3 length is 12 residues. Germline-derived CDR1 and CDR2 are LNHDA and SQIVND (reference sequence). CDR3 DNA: TGTGCCAGTAGTCAGGCTAATTCACCCCTCCACTTT. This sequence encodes CASSQANSPLHF.

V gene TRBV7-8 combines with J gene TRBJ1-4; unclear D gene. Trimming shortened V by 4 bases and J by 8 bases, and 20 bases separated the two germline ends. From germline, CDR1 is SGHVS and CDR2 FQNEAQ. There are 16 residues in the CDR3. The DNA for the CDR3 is TGTGCCAGCAGCTGGAGGCGGTTTACCAGTCCGGAAAAACTGTTTTTT. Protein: CASSWRRFTSPEKLFF.

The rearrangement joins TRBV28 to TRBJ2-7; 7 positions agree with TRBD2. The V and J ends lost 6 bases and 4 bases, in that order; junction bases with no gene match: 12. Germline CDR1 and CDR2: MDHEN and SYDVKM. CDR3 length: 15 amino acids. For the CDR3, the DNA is TGTGCCAGCAGCCGTGGGGTAGCGGGCGTTTACGAGCAGTACTTC. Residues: CASSRGVAGVYEQYF.

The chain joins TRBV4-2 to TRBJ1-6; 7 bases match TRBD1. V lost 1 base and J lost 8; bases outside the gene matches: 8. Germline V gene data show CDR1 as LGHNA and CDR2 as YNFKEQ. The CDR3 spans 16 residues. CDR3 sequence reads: CASSQGDRATYSPLHF. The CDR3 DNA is TGTGCCAGCAGCCAAGGGGACAGAGCAACGTATTCACCCCTCCACTTT.

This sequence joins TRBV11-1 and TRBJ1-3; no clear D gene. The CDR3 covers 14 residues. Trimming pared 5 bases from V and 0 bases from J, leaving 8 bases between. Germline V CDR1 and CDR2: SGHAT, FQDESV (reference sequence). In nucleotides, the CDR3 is TGTGCCAGCAGCCAACAGTTCTCTGGAAACACCATATATTTT. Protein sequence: CASSQQFSGNTIYF.

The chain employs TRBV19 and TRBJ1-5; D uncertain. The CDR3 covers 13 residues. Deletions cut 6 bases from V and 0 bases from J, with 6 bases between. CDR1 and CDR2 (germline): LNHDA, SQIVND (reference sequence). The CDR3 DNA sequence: TGTGCCAGTAGGGAGATTAGCAATCAGCCCCAGCATTTT. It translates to CASREISNQPQHF.

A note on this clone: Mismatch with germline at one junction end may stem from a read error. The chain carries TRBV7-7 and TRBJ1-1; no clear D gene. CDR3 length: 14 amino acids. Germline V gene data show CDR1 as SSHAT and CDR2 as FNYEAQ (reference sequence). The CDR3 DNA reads TGTGCTAGCAGCTTAGGACCTCCGCTGGAAGAAGCTTTCTTT. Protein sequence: CASSLGPPLEEAFF.

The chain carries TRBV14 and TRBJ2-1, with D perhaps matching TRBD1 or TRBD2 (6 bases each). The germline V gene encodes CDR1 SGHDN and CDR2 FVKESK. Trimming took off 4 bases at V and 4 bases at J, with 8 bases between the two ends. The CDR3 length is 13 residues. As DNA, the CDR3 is TGTGCCAGCAGCCGGGGGGCATACAATGAGCAGTTCTTC. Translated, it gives CASSRGAYNEQFF.

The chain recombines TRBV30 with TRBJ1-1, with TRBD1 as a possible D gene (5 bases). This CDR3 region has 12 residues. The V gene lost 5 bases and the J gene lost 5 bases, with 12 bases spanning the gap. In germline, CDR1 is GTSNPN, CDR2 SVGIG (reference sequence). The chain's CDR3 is CAWDKGLTEAFF. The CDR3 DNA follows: TGTGCCTGGGATAAGGGGTTGACTGAAGCTTTCTTT.

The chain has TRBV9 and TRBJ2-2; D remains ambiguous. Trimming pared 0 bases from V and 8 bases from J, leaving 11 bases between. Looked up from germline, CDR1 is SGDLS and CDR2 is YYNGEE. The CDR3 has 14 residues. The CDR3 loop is CASSVAALPGELFF. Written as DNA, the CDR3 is TGTGCCAGCAGCGTAGCGGCCCTCCCTGGGGAGCTGTTTTTT.

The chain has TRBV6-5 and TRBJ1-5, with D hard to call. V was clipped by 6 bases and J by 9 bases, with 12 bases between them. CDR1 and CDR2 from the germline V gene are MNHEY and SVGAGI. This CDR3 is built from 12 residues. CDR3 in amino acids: CASRGPDGPQHF. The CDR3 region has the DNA TGTGCCAGCAGAGGGCCTGACGGGCCCCAGCATTTT.

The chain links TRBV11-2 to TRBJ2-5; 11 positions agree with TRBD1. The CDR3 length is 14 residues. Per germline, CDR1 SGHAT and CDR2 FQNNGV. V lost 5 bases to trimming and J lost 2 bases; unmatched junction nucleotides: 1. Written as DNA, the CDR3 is TGTGCCAGCAGCCGGGACAGGGGGCAAGAGACCCAGTACTTC. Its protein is CASSRDRGQETQYF.

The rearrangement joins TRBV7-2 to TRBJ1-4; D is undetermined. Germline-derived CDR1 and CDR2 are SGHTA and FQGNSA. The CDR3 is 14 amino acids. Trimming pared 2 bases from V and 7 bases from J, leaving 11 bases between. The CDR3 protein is CASSLQGNVEKLFF. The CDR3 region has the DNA TGTGCCAGCAGCTTACAAGGGAATGTTGAAAAACTGTTTTTT.

The CDR3 reads CASSPSYRASGNTIYF. CDR3 coding DNA: TGTGCCAGCAGCCCCTCGTACAGGGCTTCTGGAAACACCATATATTTT. The chain carries TRBV7-2 and TRBJ1-3; the D gene is possibly TRBD1 (6 bases). The CDR3 is 16 amino acids. Trimming removed 5 bases at V and 1 base at J, with 15 bases between. Germline loops: CDR1 SGHTA, CDR2 FQGNSA.

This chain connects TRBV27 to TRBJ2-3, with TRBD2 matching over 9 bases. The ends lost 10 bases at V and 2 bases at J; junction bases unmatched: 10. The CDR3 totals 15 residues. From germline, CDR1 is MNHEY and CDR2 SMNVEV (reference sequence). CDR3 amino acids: CAIKRRGGATDTQYF. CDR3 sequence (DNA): TGTGCCATCAAGAGGCGGGGGGGGGCCACAGATACGCAGTATTTT.

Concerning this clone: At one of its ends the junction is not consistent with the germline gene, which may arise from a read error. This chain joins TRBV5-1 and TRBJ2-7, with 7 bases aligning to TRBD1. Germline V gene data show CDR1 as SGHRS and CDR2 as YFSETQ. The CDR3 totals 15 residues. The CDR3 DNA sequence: TGTGCCAGCAGCTCTACGGGACAGATAACGAGGGAGCAGTACTTC. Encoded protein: CASSSTGQITREQYF.

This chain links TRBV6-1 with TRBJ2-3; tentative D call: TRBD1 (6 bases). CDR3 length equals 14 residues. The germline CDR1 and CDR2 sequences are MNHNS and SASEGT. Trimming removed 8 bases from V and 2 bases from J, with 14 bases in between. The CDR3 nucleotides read TGTGCCAGCCTGGACAGTCTCCCCACAGATACGCAGTATTTT. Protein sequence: CASLDSLPTDTQYF.

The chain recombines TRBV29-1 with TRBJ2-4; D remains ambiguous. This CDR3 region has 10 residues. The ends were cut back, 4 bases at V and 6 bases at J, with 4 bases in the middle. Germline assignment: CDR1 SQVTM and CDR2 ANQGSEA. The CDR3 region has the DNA TGCAGCGTTGTTAGAAACATTCAGTACTTC. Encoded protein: CSVVRNIQYF.

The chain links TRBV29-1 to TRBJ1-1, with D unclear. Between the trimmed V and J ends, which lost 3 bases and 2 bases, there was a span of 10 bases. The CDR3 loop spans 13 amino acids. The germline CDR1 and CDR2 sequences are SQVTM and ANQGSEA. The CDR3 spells CSVDKGINTEAFF. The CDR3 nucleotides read TGCAGCGTTGACAAAGGGATAAACACTGAAGCTTTCTTT.

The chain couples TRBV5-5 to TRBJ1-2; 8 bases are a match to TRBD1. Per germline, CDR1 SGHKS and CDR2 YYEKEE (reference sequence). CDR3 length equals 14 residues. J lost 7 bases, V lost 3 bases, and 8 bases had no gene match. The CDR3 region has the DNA TGTGCCAGCAGCTCGTCGACAGGGGCGCTTGGCTACACCTTC. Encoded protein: CASSSSTGALGYTF.

CDR3 region: CASSREANSPLHF. CDR3 nucleotides: TGTGCCAGCAGCCGTGAGGCGAATTCACCCCTCCACTTT. This chain uses TRBV6-5 with TRBJ1-6; D ambiguous. Germline CDR1 is MNHEY and CDR2 is SVGAGI. The CDR3 runs 13 residues. Trimming took off 6 bases at V and 7 bases at J, with 10 bases between the two ends.

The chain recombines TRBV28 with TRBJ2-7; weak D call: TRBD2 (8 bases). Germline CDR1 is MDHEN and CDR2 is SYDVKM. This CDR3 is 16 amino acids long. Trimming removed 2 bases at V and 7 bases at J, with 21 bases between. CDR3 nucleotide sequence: TGTGCCAGCAGTTTAGCCCGGGGGGGACAGCCTCCTGAGCAGTACTTC. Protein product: CASSLARGGQPPEQYF.

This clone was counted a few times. This CDR3 is CASSPFSGESTDTQYF. The CDR3 DNA is TGTGCCAGCAGTCCTTTTAGCGGGGAGAGCACAGATACGCAGTATTTT. The rearrangement uses TRBV27 and TRBJ2-3; the match to TRBD2 covers 8 bases. The J segment lost 0 bases and the V segment lost 5 bases, leaving 7 bases of the junction unmatched. CDR3 length: 16 residues. Germline CDR1 reads MNHEY; CDR2 reads SMNVEV (reference sequence).

The CDR3 coding sequence is TGCGCCAGCAGCTTGGGGGGCCTGCTGTCTGAAGCTTTCTTT. Protein product: CASSLGGLLSEAFF. The chain joins TRBV5-1 to TRBJ1-1; D is perhaps TRBD1 (5 bases). This CDR3 comprises 14 residues. Deletions cut 0 bases from V and 6 bases from J, with 12 bases between. Germline V gene data show CDR1 as SGHRS and CDR2 as YFSETQ.

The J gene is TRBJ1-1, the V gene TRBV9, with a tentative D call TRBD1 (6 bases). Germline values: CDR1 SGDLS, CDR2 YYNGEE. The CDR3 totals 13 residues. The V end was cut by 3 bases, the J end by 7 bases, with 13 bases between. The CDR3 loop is CASSGPGQGEAFF. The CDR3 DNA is TGTGCCAGCAGCGGACCGGGACAAGGTGAAGCTTTCTTT. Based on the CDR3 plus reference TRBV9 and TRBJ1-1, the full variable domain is DSGVTQTPKHLITATGQRVTLRCSPRSGDLSVYWYQQSLDQGLQFLIQYYNGEERAKGNILERFSAQQFPDLHSELNLSSLELGDSALYFCASSGPGQGEAFFGQGTRLTVV.

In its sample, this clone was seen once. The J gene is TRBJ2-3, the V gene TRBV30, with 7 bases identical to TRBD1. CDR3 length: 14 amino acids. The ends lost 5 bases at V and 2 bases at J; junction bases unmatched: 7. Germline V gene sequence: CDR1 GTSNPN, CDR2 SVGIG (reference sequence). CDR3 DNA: TGTGCCTGGGTAACCGGACAGGACACAGATACGCAGTATTTT. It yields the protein CAWVTGQDTDTQYF.

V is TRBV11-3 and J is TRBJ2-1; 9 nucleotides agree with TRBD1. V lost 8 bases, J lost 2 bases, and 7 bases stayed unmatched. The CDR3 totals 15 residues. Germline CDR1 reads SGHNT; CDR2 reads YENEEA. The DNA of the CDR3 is TGTGCCAGCGGCGTAGGGACAGGGCCCTACAATGAGCAGTTCTTC. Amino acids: CASGVGTGPYNEQFF.

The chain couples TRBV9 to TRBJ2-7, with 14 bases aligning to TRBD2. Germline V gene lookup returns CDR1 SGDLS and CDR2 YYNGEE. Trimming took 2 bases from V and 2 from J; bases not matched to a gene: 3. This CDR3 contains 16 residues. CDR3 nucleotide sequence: TGTGCCAGCAGCGTGGGACTAGCGGGGGCCCCCTACGAGCAGTACTTC. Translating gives CASSVGLAGAPYEQYF.